This paragraph covers one TCR beta chain sequence. The sample is drawn from a study of cytomegalovirus exposure and HLA in healthy donors. Primers: 60 Vbeta forward and 13 Jbeta reverse. Sequencing was performed with immunoSEQ multiplex PCR; in TCRdb, only in-frame clones are kept and a portion is missing. This table holds fewer than 65,000 clones, about 80% found once. Germline V lookup: CDR1 LNHDA, CDR2 SQIVND (reference sequence). This CDR3 has 12 residues. V lost 5 bases and J lost 7, with 11 bases in between. The chain employs TRBV19 and TRBJ1-1; D gene unclear. The receptor's source is a woman aged 40 to 50 in good health and CMV-seropositive. The sample was PBMCs. The CDR3 protein is CASSHMRSEAFF. The CDR3 nucleotides read TGTGCCAGTAGTCACATGAGGAGTGAAGCTTTCTTT.